The present T cell receptor beta chain was sequenced within a study of early T cells in non-severe SARS-CoV-2 infection. As part of library construction, unique molecular identifiers were attached to individual cDNA molecules. From the 5' RACE reads, TCRdb called clonotypes with MiXCR, one entry per CDR3 protein. The sample records tens of thousands of distinct CDR3 sequences, over 4% being singletons. With 5 bases removed from V and 2 bases from J, the gap between germline ends came to 13 bases. Germline lookup yields CDR1 SEHNR and CDR2 FQNEAQ (reference sequence). This CDR3 spans 14 amino acids. This chain uses TRBV7-9 with TRBJ2-7; TRBD1 or TRBD2 may be the D gene (5 bases each). The TCR comes from an adult who was a healthcare worker with PCR-confirmed SARS-CoV-2 infection or an uninfected control (not recorded which). The specimen comprised whole blood, sampled at baseline. CDR3 nucleotide sequence: TGTGCCAGCAGCCCGGGACGCCACCCCTACGAGCAGTACTTC. Amino acids: CASSPGRHPYEQYF.